This T cell receptor beta chain was sequenced for a study of shared clonotypes between healthy human individuals (dated by TCRdb to the early 2020s). With regard to the full study: The cohort included a few men and a couple of women between 18 and 49 years of age. For each donor, CD4 naive and CD4 memory were each given three plates, CD8 naive was given two plates, and CD8 memory was given one plate. The study deeply sequenced blood TCR repertoires of about five healthy adults to estimate repertoire size and the extent of clonotype sharing between individuals. To increase sequencing depth and limit assay-specific biases, TCR repertoire library preparation and sequencing were carried out by different laboratories using diverse techniques. Each donor's leukapheresis produced roughly between about 0.9 and 9.5 billion PBMCs.

Healthy HIV-negative adults with no recently reported acute infections or vaccinations were included as donors. Only Caucasian adults living in Nashville, Tennessee, USA were represented among the donors. CD4+ T cells were enriched by magnetic negative selection; naive cells were then positively selected on CD45RA, and the negative fraction formed the memory subset. Blood was collected by leukapheresis, and PBMCs were isolated by Ficoll-Histopaque density gradient centrifugation and then cryopreserved in liquid nitrogen vapor phase. Analytical flow cytometry was used to check the purity and quantity of each magnetically sorted T cell population. Each sorted fraction had its genomic DNA isolated and then quantified by UV absorbance on a Nanodrop 2000c. Using the deep immunoSEQ assay, TCR CDR3 regions were amplified from genomic DNA by multiplex PCR. Genomic DNA extracted from each cell subset was distributed evenly over all wells of several immunoSEQ 96-well plates, and each plate served as one replicate. For sorted subsets, around 0.2 ug of genomic DNA, equivalent to around 30,000 T cell genomes, went into each replicate PCR. Purified libraries were quantified with a Qubit 3.0 fluorometer, sized on a Bioanalyzer 2100, and re-quantified with the KAPA Library Quantification kit. Every immunoSEQ 96-well plate was sequenced on a dedicated single-read 150-cycle Illumina NextSeq 550 flow cell. Processing in the source paper ran as follows. The immunoSEQ output contained only junctional sequences without quality scores, so filtering could not match that applied to full-length reads. To assign V/J genes and CDR3, sequences were annotated against IMGT germline references using PyIR, a Python wrapper for IgBLAST v1.9. Reads with weak V/J assignments (E-value above 1e-6), missing CDR3, stop codons, out-of-frame junctions, or ambiguous translated residues were removed. V3J clonotypes were defined as sequences sharing the same inferred V gene, J gene, and CDR3 amino acid sequence. To compute the percentage overlap between repertoires, the number of shared unique clonotypes was divided by the size of the smaller repertoire. RTK rarefaction, the Chao1 estimator, and Recon v2.1 estimates of unobserved clonotypes were used to assess repertoire richness. For all TCRbeta clonotypes obtained by the gDNA method from several donors, generation probabilities were computed with OLGA. The table comes from immuneACCESS by way of TCRdb, which keeps in-frame sequences with V and J called. Part of the clones is missing from these tables; in studies checked, under half for an unresolved V gene and the rest for unknown reasons. That table gives V, J and clone size, and the DNA gave D and trimming. Present in this sample are 2.5 million or so clones, more than 80% of which were seen just once. Jointly, the top ten make up over 0.12% of the sample.

In the case of this clone: The target of this receptor is not known. Within one base of it there is no much larger clone, and no base qualities were kept.

The full study reports these points: Rarefaction of sorted-subset datasets indicated incomplete sequencing despite the large sequencing depth. Larger estimated clonotype richness was generally found for naive subsets than for memory subsets. Clonotypes shared by all four sorted-subset donors showed higher generation probabilities than non-shared clonotypes. Sampling was restricted to blood, and TCR repertoires in tissue are likely to differ from TCR repertoires in blood. When a few donors were compared, the shared fraction of clonotypes was roughly 5% for naive CD4, around 3.6% for naive CD8, roughly 2.5% for memory CD4, and around 0.4% for memory CD8. Because the study included only a small number of donors, the genetic and exposure-history diversity represented was limited. Pairwise subsampling led to the expectation that sequencing depth would affect the degree of clonotype sharing among donors.

The CDR3 numbers 16 residues from cysteine through phenylalanine. The read is trimmed to its CDR3 DNA, 48 bases read in frame from base 1. At the junction V is shortened by 0 bases and J by 7 bases, with 16 bases in between. Based on the germline V gene, the CDR1 and CDR2 sequences are KGHSH and LQKENI. The source is a man aged 18 to 29 in good health. The chain joins TRBV18 to TRBJ1-3; the D gene is possibly TRBD1, with 6 bases matching. The specimen sequenced was naive CD4+ T cells sorted from blood. The label giving this sample's cell subset or site can be read as: CD45RA+ positively selected. The DNA reads TGTGCCAGCTCACCACCGGACAGCCTCGTCCAGAACACCATATATTTT. This yields the protein CASSPPDSLVQNTIYF.